The sequence of this TCR beta chain was determined in a study of blood T cell repertoires in COVID-19. Overall study: Collection of acute and convalescent COVID-19 samples took place in the United States, Italy and Spain. The analysed material was cDNA or gDNA that came from T cells, B-cell-depleted T cells, or PBMCs.

CDR1 and CDR2 from the germline V gene are SGHRS and YFSETQ. V lost 4 bases and J lost 0, with 12 bases in between. The CDR3 runs 15 residues. As handled by the study authors: The authors estimated nucleated cell counts from reference gene primer amplification. Libraries were prepared by immunoSEQ multiplex PCR; TCRdb keeps only in-frame clonotypes and omits some of them. V and J calls and clone size are as listed in that table; D and trimming were resolved from the DNA. The sample gives more than 85,000 clones, more than 70% of which show up once; 3% to 3.5% is in the top ten. The sequenced sample was peripheral blood. The sequence came from a woman aged 50 to 60 with acute or convalescent COVID-19. The chain links TRBV5-1 to TRBJ2-3; a possible D gene is TRBD2 (5 bases). The CDR3 DNA is TGCGCCAGCAGCACCGAACGGGGTAGCACAGATACGCAGTATTTT. This encodes CASSTERGSTDTQYF.